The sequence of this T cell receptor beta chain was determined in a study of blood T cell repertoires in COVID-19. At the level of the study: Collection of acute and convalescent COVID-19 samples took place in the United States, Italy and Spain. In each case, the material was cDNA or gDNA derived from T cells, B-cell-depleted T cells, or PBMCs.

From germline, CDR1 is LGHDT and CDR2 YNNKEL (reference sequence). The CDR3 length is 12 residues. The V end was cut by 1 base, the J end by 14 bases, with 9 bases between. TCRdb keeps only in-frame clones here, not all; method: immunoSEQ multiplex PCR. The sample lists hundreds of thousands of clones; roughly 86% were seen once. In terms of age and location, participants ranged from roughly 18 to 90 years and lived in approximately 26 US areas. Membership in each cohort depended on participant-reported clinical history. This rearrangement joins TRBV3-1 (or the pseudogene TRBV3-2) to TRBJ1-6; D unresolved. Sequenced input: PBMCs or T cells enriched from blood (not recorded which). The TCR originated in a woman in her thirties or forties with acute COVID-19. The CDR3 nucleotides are TGTGCCAGCAGCCAAGGGAGGCGGACCCTCCACTTT. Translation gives CASSQGRRTLHF.